This T cell receptor beta chain stems from a study of human T cells and chemical hapten exposure. About the study: Patch tests put 0.01% DPC on the upper back, read at 6 days.

Time point noted: patch test 1, 2 weeks after DPC sensitization. The sample's treatment: therapeutic diphenylcyclopropenone sensitization with weekly scalp DPC. TCRdb analysed the RACE reads with MiXCR anew, one entry per CDR3 protein. The sample holds roughly 100,000 distinct CDR3 sequences, about 11% seen once. Findings of the study overall: Alopecia affected the donors, so their immune response may differ from healthy people's.

This clonotype has ten or more counts. What it binds is not known. From germline, CDR1 is SGHNT and CDR2 YYREEE (reference sequence). Trimming left V 4 bases short and J 5 bases short, with 18 bases between. This CDR3 is built from 15 residues. The clonotype originates from a woman in her forties with alopecia areata. Some clones in this sample may be carry-over from other donors' samples. Specimen: whole blood, collected in connection with sensitization to the hapten diphenylcyclopropenone (DPC). The chain couples TRBV5-4 to TRBJ2-5, with D tentatively TRBD1 (6 bases). DNA of the CDR3: TGTGCCAGCAGCCGAGGTGGGAGTGGGGGCGAGACCCAGTACTTC. Its protein is CASSRGGSGGETQYF.